This T cell receptor beta chain was identified in a study of CD8 T cells in Susac syndrome (dated by TCRdb to the late 2010s). Regarding the research as a whole: The study used repertoire sequencing to test whether antigen drove CD8+ T cell activation and differentiation in Susac syndrome.

The germline V gene supplies CDR1 SGHDN and CDR2 FVKESK. V was cut back by 1 base and J by 14 bases, leaving a gap of 12 bases between them. From its cysteine to its phenylalanine, the CDR3 spans 12 amino acids. Of the read, only the CDR3 DNA is kept; its 36 bases are in frame from base 1. RNA was extracted using the RNeasy kit, and roughly 0.5 to 1 microgram was reverse transcribed with random hexamers. The immunoSEQ multiplex PCR assay, covering 54 Vbeta and 13 Jbeta segments, was used to amplify TCR beta CDR3 regions. PCR amplification bias was corrected by using a synthetic template baseline for primer optimization and computational correction. On the authors' methods: Reads were annotated to V, D and J genes according to IMGT and were analyzed with immunoSEQ Analyzer, with only productive sequences retained. Clonality was computed as one minus Shannon entropy normalized by log2 of the number of productive unique sequences. For each patient and control, public and private clones were evaluated within the 100 most prevalent clones. Clones were defined as Susac-specific when absent from the healthy and MS cohorts, from about 970 published viral clones and from other ImmuneACCESS disease sequences. TCRdb cleaned the public reads at Q25 with fastp, built clones with MiXCR and kept in-frame beta chains. Merged by CDR3 protein, the rows form single entries marked with the most common genes and DNA. What appears here as the V and J calls and clone size reflects TCRdb's work, not the paper's. Across this sample there are 150,000 to 200,000 distinct CDR3 sequences, with about 94% seen only once. Of the sample, over 0.12% is held by the ten largest clones.

On this clonotype: The specificity of this receptor is unknown. Base-call qualities are not available, and no considerably larger clone is one nucleotide away.

Peripheral blood CD8+ and CD4+ T cells from healthy donors, Susac syndrome patients and multiple sclerosis patients were profiled using high-throughput TCR beta sequencing. The healthy donors served as controls matched for age and sex. Bulk CD8+ and CD4+ T cells were purified by magnetic negative isolation, whereas CD8+ TEMRA cells were enriched by FACS. Blood was drawn into EDTA tubes, processed within 24 hours, and PBMCs were isolated by density gradient centrifugation. PBMCs intended for TCR sequencing were cryopreserved in liquid nitrogen and thawed later in a water bath at 37 degrees C. Purity of sorted or isolated CD4+, CD8+ and CD8+ TEMRA cells was at least 90%. Broad study findings and their caveats: The TCR sequencing and HLA analysis was acknowledged to have included a relatively small number of individuals.

Specimen: CD4+ T cells from PBMCs. This sequence originates from a human donor in good health. The receptor chain draws on TRBV14 and TRBJ2-1; the D gene is perhaps TRBD1 or TRBD2, each of them matching over 5 bases. The CDR3 sequence is CASSQGPGREFF. In nucleotides, the sequence is TGTGCCAGCAGCCAAGGGCCAGGGCGGGAGTTCTTC.